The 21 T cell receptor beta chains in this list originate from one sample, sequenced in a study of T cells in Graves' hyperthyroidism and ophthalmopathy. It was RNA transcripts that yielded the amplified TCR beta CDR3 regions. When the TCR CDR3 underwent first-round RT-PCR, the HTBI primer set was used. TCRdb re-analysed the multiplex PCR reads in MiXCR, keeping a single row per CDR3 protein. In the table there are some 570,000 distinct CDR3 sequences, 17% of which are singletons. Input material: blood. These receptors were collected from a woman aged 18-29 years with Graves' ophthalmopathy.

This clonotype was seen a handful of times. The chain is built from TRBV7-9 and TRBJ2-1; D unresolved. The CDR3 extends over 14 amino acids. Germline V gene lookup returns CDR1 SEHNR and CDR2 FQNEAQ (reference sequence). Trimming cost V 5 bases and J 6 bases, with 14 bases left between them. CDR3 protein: CASSLYEVSNEQFF. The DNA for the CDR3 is TGTGCCAGCAGCCTATATGAGGTCAGCAATGAGCAGTTCTTC.

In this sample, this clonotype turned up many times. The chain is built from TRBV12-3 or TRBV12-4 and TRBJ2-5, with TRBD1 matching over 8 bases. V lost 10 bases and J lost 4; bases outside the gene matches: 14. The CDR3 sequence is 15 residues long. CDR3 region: CATSSIGQGIETQYF. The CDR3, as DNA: TGTGCCACTTCGTCCATCGGACAGGGAATAGAGACCCAGTACTTC.

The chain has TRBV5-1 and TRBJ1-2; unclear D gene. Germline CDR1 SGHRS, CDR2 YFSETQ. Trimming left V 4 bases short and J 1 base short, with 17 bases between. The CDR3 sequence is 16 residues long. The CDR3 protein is CASSPAERSFNYGYTF. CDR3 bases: TGCGCCAGCAGCCCGGCGGAAAGATCCTTTAACTATGGCTACACCTTC.

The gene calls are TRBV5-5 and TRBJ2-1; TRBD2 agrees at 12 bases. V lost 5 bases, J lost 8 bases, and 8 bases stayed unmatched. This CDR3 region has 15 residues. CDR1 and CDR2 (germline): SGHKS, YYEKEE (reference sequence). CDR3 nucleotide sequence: TGTGCCAGCAGACGCCGACTAGCGGGGGTCGATGAGCAGTTCTTC. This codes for CASRRRLAGVDEQFF.

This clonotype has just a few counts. CDR3 region: CATTQETQYF. In DNA form, the CDR3 reads TGTGCCACCACTCAAGAGACCCAGTACTTC. V usage is TRBV28 and J usage is TRBJ2-5; D remains unclear. Between the trimmed V and J ends, which lost 10 bases and 2 bases, there was a span of 5 bases. Germline V CDR1 and CDR2: MDHEN, SYDVKM. This CDR3 spans 10 amino acids.

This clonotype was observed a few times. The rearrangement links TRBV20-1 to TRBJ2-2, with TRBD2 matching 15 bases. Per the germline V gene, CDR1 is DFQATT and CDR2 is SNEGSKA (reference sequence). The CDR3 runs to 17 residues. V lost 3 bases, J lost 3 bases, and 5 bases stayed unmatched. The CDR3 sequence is CSASGGLAGGHTGELFF. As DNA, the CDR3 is TGCAGTGCTAGTGGCGGACTAGCGGGAGGGCACACCGGGGAGCTGTTTTTT.

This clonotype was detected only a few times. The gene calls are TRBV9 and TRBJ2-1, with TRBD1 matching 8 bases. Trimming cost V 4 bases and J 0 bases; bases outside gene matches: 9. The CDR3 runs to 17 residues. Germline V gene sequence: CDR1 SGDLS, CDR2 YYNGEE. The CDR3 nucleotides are TGTGCCAGCAGCCCAGGGGGCACGTCTAGCTCCTACAATGAGCAGTTCTTC. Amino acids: CASSPGGTSSSYNEQFF.

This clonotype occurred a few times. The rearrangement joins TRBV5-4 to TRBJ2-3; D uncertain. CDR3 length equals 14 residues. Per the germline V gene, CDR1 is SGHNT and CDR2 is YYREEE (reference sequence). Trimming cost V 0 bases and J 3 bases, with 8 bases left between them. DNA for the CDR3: TGTGCCAGCAGCTTGGCCCAACAAACAGATACGCAGTATTTT. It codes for CASSLAQQTDTQYF.

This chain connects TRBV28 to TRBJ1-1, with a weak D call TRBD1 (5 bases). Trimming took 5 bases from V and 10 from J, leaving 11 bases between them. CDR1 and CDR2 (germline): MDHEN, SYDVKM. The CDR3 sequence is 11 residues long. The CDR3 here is CASSAPGGAFF. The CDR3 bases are TGTGCCAGCAGTGCCCCGGGGGGAGCTTTCTTT.

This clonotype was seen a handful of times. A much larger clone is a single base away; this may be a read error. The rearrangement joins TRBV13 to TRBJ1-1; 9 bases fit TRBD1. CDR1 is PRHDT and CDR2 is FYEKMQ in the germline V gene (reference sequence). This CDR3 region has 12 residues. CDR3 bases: TGTGCCAGCAGCGCCAACCGGGACAGGGCTTCCTTT. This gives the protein CASSANRDRASF.

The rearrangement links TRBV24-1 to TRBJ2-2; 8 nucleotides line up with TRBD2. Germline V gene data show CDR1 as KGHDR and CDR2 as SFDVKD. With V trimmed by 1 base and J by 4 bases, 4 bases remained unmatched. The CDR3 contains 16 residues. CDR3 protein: CATSDLRAGVTGELFF. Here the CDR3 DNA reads TGTGCCACCAGTGATTTAAGAGCGGGGGTCACCGGGGAGCTGTTTTTT.

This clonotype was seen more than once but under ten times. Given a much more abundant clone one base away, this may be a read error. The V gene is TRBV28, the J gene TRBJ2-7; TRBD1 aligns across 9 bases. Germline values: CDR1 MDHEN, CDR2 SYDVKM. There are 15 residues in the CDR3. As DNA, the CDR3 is TGTGCCTGCAGTTCCTCACAGGGGGCGAATCACGAGCAGTACTTC. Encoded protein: CACSSSQGANHEQYF.

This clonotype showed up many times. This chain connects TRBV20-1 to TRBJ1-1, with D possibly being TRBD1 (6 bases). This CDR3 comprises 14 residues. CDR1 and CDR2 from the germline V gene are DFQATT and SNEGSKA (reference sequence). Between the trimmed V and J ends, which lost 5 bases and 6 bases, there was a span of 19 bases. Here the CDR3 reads CSARSQGTGAEAFF. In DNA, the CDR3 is TGCAGTGCTCGTTCCCAGGGGACGGGCGCTGAAGCTTTCTTT.

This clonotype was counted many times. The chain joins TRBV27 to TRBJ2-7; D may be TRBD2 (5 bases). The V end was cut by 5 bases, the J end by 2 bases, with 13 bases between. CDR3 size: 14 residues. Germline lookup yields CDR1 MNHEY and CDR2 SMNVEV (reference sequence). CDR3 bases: TGTGCCAGCAGTCCCCGGACTCGGACCTACGAGCAGTACTTC. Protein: CASSPRTRTYEQYF.

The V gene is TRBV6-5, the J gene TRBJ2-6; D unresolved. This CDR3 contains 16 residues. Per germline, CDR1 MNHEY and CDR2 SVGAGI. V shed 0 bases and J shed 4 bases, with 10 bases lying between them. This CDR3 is CASSYSTDTGANVLTF. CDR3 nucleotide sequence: TGTGCCAGCAGTTACTCGACCGATACCGGGGCCAACGTCCTGACTTTC.

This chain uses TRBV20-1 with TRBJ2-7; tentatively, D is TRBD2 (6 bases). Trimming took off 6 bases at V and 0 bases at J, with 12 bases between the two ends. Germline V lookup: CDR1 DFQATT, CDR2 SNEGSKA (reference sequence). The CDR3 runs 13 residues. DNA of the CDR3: TGCAGTGCCCGGGACGGGAGCTCCTACGAGCAGTACTTC. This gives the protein CSARDGSSYEQYF.

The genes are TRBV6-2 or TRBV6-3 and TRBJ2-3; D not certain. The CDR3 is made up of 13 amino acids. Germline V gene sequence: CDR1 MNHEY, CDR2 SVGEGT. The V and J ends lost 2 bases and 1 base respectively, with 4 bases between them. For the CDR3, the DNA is TGTGCCAGCAGTTACGACCGCACAGATACGCAGTATTTT. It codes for CASSYDRTDTQYF.

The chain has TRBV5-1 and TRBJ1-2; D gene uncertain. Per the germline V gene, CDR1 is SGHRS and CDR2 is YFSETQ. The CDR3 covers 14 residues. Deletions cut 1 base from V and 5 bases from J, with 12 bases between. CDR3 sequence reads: CASSLRGEDYGYTF. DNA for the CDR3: TGCGCCAGCAGCTTGCGCGGGGAAGATTATGGCTACACCTTC.

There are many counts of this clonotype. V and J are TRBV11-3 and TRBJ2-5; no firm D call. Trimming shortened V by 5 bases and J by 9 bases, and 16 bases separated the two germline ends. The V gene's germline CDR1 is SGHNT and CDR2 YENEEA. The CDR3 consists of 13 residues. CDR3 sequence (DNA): TGTGCCAGCAGCGTGGACCCCGGTGGAGCCCAGTACTTC. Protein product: CASSVDPGGAQYF.

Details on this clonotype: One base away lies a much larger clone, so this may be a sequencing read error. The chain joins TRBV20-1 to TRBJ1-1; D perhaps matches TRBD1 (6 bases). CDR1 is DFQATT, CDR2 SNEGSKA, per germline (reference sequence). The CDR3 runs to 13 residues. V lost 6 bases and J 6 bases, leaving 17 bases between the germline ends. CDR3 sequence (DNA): TGCAGTGCCATCAGCGGACAGATAGCTGAAGCTTTCTTT. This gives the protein CSAISGQIAEAFF.

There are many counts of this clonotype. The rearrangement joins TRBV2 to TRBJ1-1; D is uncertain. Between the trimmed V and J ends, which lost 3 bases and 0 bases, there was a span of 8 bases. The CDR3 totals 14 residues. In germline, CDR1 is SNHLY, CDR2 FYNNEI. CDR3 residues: CASSDIVMNTEAFF. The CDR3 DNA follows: TGTGCCAGCAGTGATATAGTCATGAACACTGAAGCTTTCTTT.